What follows is one T cell receptor (beta chain) and its context. This sample was taken from a study of blood T cell repertoires in COVID-19. CDR3 length equals 15 residues. V shed 2 bases, J shed 5 bases, and the junction held 8 bases outside the gene matches. The germline gives CDR1 MNHEY, CDR2 SVGAGI. Libraries were prepared by immunoSEQ multiplex PCR; TCRdb keeps only in-frame clonotypes and omits some of them. Of roughly 330,000 clones listed, 75% to 90% were seen once; the top ten hold less than 6.5%. Participant reports of clinical history set cohort assignment. The TCR comes from a man aged 25 to 40 who had recovered from COVID-19. Specimen: PBMCs or T cells enriched from blood (not recorded which). The chain links TRBV6-5 to TRBJ2-7; 8 bases line up with TRBD1. The chain's CDR3 is CASSYLPDRVNEQYF. CDR3 nucleotides: TGTGCCAGCAGTTACCTCCCGGACAGGGTGAACGAGCAGTACTTC.